The present T cell receptor (beta chain) was sequenced within a study of T cell responses to AZD1222 COVID-19 vaccine. Whole-study context: Second-dose schedules of about 4 or about 12 weeks were combined.

To note about this clone: Antigen specificity is unknown.

Data came from immunoSEQ multiplex PCR; TCRdb stores just in-frame clones and leaves some out. The sample has approximately 73,000 clones, 84% seen once. The V end was cut by 0 bases, the J end by 5 bases, with 5 bases between. This CDR3 is 13 amino acids long. General study results and limits: The reported proportion of spike-specific TCRs targeting unmutated variant regions was nearly half. Compared with day 0, the breadth and depth of the Spike-specific TCR repertoire rose significantly after two doses of AZD1222.

The clonotype was recovered from an adult in good health. The V call is TRBV12-3 or TRBV12-4, the J call TRBJ1-5; D call uncertain. Sequenced here: peripheral blood, sampled on day 0 of AZD1222 vaccination. The CDR3 here is CASSLALDQPQHF. The CDR3 DNA follows: TGTGCCAGCAGTTTAGCGCTTGATCAGCCCCAGCATTTT.